This is a list of T cell receptor beta chains from one sample in a study of STAT3 mutations in large granular lymphocyte leukemia. Here immunoSEQ multiplex PCR was the method, and the copy in TCRdb shows in-frame clones only, minus some. The repertoire holds thousands of clones, roughly 89% seen once, with 40% to 55% in the top ten. Material for sequencing was peripheral blood mononuclear cells. Receptors were obtained from a man over 45 with T-cell large granular lymphocyte leukemia. Some clones in this sample may be carry-over from other donors' samples. The CDR3 runs from the conserved cysteine through the conserved F or W. Each record gives: V gene, clone size, J gene, D gene, CDR3 DNA, CDR3 protein. D genes are given only for firm matches. Clone size, where shown, is once, few, many, or a class for clones that have expanded.

V gene: TRBV25-1; clone size: .; J gene: TRBJ1-1; D gene: .; CDR3 DNA: TGTGCCTCTGGAACTGGGGTCACTGAAGCTTTCTTT; CDR3 protein: CASGTGVTEAFF
V gene: TRBV7-3; clone size: .; J gene: TRBJ2-5; D gene: TRBD1; CDR3 DNA: TGTGCCAGCAGCTTAGGACAGGGGGAGACCCAGTACTTC; CDR3 protein: CASSLGQGETQYF
V gene: TRBV7-9; clone size: .; J gene: TRBJ2-7; D gene: .; CDR3 DNA: TGTGCCAGCAGCCCAGCCCGGGATGTGTACGAGCAGTACTTC; CDR3 protein: CASSPARDVYEQYF
V gene: TRBV18; clone size: .; J gene: TRBJ2-3; D gene: .; CDR3 DNA: TGTGCCAGCTCACCACCGGTGGGGACAGATACGCAGTATTTT; CDR3 protein: CASSPPVGTDTQYF
V gene: TRBV5-6; clone size: .; J gene: TRBJ2-5; D gene: .; CDR3 DNA: TGTGCCAGCAGCCAACAGGGTGGCCAAGAGACCCAGTACTTC; CDR3 protein: CASSQQGGQETQYF
V gene: TRBV11-3; clone size: .; J gene: TRBJ2-7; D gene: .; CDR3 DNA: TGTGCCAGCAGCTTGGACCAAACCTACGAGCAGTACTTC; CDR3 protein: CASSLDQTYEQYF
V gene: TRBV5-1; clone size: .; J gene: TRBJ1-6; D gene: .; CDR3 DNA: TGCGCCAGCAGCTTGGGGGGGAATGTGTCACCCCTCCACTTT; CDR3 protein: CASSLGGNVSPLHF
V gene: TRBV18; clone size: .; J gene: TRBJ2-7; D gene: TRBD1; CDR3 DNA: TGTGCCAGCTCCCGGGGACAGGCTTCCTACGAGCAGTACTTC; CDR3 protein: CASSRGQASYEQYF
V gene: TRBV20-1; clone size: once; J gene: TRBJ2-7; D gene: TRBD1; CDR3 DNA: TGCAGGGGGGACAGGGGACACGAGCAGTACTTC; CDR3 protein: CRGDRGHEQYF
V gene: TRBV5-4; clone size: .; J gene: TRBJ2-1; D gene: TRBD2; CDR3 DNA: TGTGCCAGCCAAGGTTCAAGCGGGGGTTACAATGAGCAGTTCTTC; CDR3 protein: CASQGSSGGYNEQFF
V gene: TRBV18; clone size: .; J gene: TRBJ2-1; D gene: .; CDR3 DNA: TGTGCCAGCTCACCTGAGGATGAGCAGTTCTTC; CDR3 protein: CASSPEDEQFF
V gene: TRBV29-1; clone size: .; J gene: TRBJ2-3; D gene: TRBD2; CDR3 DNA: TGCAGCGTTGAGGGGGGGTCGGGTACAGATACGCAGTATTTT; CDR3 protein: CSVEGGSGTDTQYF
V gene: TRBV7-9; clone size: .; J gene: TRBJ2-3; D gene: .; CDR3 DNA: TGTGCCAGCAGTCGAGGGGGGAGCACAGATACGCAGTATTTT; CDR3 protein: CASSRGGSTDTQYF
V gene: TRBV11-3; clone size: .; J gene: TRBJ2-2; D gene: TRBD1; CDR3 DNA: TGTGCCAGCAGCTTTGACAGGGACGCCGGGGAGCTGTTTTTT; CDR3 protein: CASSFDRDAGELFF
V gene: TRBV14; clone size: once; J gene: TRBJ2-5; D gene: TRBD1; CDR3 DNA: TGTGCCAGCAGCCAAGCCAGAGGGGGCGTGGAGACCCAGTACTTC; CDR3 protein: CASSQARGGVETQYF
V gene: TRBV27; clone size: .; J gene: TRBJ2-7; D gene: .; CDR3 DNA: TGTGCCAGCAGTCCCCGGGCACCCGTTTCCTACGAGCAGTACTTC; CDR3 protein: CASSPRAPVSYEQYF
V gene: TRBV5-4; clone size: .; J gene: TRBJ2-3; D gene: .; CDR3 DNA: TGTGCCAGCAGCGAGGACGTTTCGACGCAGTATTTT; CDR3 protein: CASSEDVSTQYF
V gene: TRBV4-1; clone size: .; J gene: TRBJ2-7; D gene: .; CDR3 DNA: TGCGCCAGCAGCCAATTGACAGTATACGAGCAGTACTTC; CDR3 protein: CASSQLTVYEQYF
V gene: TRBV5-1; clone size: .; J gene: TRBJ2-7; D gene: .; CDR3 DNA: TGCGCCAGCAGCCCGGGGGTCAGGGGCCACGAGCAGTACTTC; CDR3 protein: CASSPGVRGHEQYF
V gene: TRBV19; clone size: .; J gene: TRBJ2-7; D gene: .; CDR3 DNA: TGTGCCAGTAGTACGGAAGCCTACGAGCAGTACTTC; CDR3 protein: CASSTEAYEQYF
V gene: TRBV19; clone size: once; J gene: TRBJ2-3; D gene: TRBD2; CDR3 DNA: TGTGCCAGTAGTGTGGGACTAGCGGGGGCAGATACGCAGTATTTT; CDR3 protein: CASSVGLAGADTQYF
V gene: TRBV29-1; clone size: .; J gene: TRBJ1-1; D gene: .; CDR3 DNA: TGCAGCATGCTCAGGAACACTGAAGCTTTCTTT; CDR3 protein: CSMLRNTEAFF
V gene: TRBV10-1; clone size: .; J gene: TRBJ2-7; D gene: .; CDR3 DNA: TGCGCCAGCAGTGATGGCGGCAGCCCCTACGAGCAGTACTTC; CDR3 protein: CASSDGGSPYEQYF
V gene: TRBV30; clone size: .; J gene: TRBJ2-1; D gene: .; CDR3 DNA: TGTGCCTGGAGTGTAGTAACCCCGCGGAGTGAGCAGTTCTTC; CDR3 protein: CAWSVVTPRSEQFF
V gene: TRBV5-6; clone size: .; J gene: TRBJ2-5; D gene: TRBD2; CDR3 DNA: TGTGCCAGCAGCTTGTATTCGGGCGGGGGAATCCAAGAGACCCAGTACTTC; CDR3 protein: CASSLYSGGGIQETQYF
V gene: TRBV7-9; clone size: .; J gene: TRBJ2-1; D gene: TRBD2; CDR3 DNA: TGTGCCAGCAGCTTAGGACCGGGGGGGCCCAATGAGCAGTTCTTC; CDR3 protein: CASSLGPGGPNEQFF
V gene: TRBV5-8; clone size: once; J gene: TRBJ2-2; D gene: .; CDR3 DNA: TGTGCCAGCAGCTTGGGACACACGAACACCGGGGAGCTGTTTTTT; CDR3 protein: CASSLGHTNTGELFF
V gene: TRBV7-9; clone size: .; J gene: TRBJ1-3; D gene: .; CDR3 DNA: TGTGCCAGCAGCTCCGACACCTTCTCTGGAAACACCATATATTTT; CDR3 protein: CASSSDTFSGNTIYF
V gene: TRBV25-1; clone size: .; J gene: TRBJ1-5; D gene: TRBD1; CDR3 DNA: TGTGCCAGCAGTCCTAACAGGGGTGGAGGCCAGCCCCAGCATTTT; CDR3 protein: CASSPNRGGGQPQHF
V gene: TRBV13; clone size: .; J gene: TRBJ2-5; D gene: TRBD2; CDR3 DNA: TGTGCCAGCAGCCCCGCGGGGGGGGCGGAAGAGACCCAGTACTTC; CDR3 protein: CASSPAGGAEETQYF
V gene: TRBV4-1; clone size: .; J gene: TRBJ2-7; D gene: .; CDR3 DNA: TGCGCCAGCAGCCACAAGACTAGGGACAGTTCCGAGCAGTACTTC; CDR3 protein: CASSHKTRDSSEQYF
V gene: TRBV2; clone size: few; J gene: TRBJ1-5; D gene: .; CDR3 DNA: TGTGCCAGCAGTGATCCGGGGGGCATTAGCAATCAGCCCCAGCATTTT; CDR3 protein: CASSDPGGISNQPQHF
V gene: TRBV18; clone size: .; J gene: TRBJ2-2; D gene: .; CDR3 DNA: TGTGCCAGCTCACCACCGTCAGGGACCGGGGAGCTGTTTTTT; CDR3 protein: CASSPPSGTGELFF
V gene: TRBV7-9; clone size: .; J gene: TRBJ2-2; D gene: .; CDR3 DNA: TGTGCCAGCAGCCCCCCTCGGGCCCTACCGACTTACACCGGGGAGCTGTTTTTT; CDR3 protein: CASSPPRALPTYTGELFF
V gene: TRBV14; clone size: .; J gene: TRBJ2-1; D gene: TRBD2; CDR3 DNA: TGTGCCAGCAGCCAAGATGGCGGGAGGGCCTACTACAATGAGCAGTTCTTC; CDR3 protein: CASSQDGGRAYYNEQFF
V gene: TRBV27; clone size: .; J gene: TRBJ2-5; D gene: TRBD2; CDR3 DNA: TGTGCCAGCAGTTTGACTAGCGGGAGAGAGACCCAGTACTTC; CDR3 protein: CASSLTSGRETQYF
V gene: TRBV6-5; clone size: .; J gene: TRBJ2-7; D gene: TRBD1; CDR3 DNA: TGTGCCAGCAGTTATCACAGGGGATTCAATTCCTACGAGCAGTACTTC; CDR3 protein: CASSYHRGFNSYEQYF
V gene: TRBV5-1; clone size: .; J gene: TRBJ1-1; D gene: .; CDR3 DNA: TGCGCCAGCAGCTTGTCTCGGCGGGCAACCACTGAAGCTTTCTTT; CDR3 protein: CASSLSRRATTEAFF
V gene: TRBV4-1; clone size: .; J gene: TRBJ2-3; D gene: TRBD1; CDR3 DNA: TGCGCCAGCAGCCAAGAGACAGGGGGCTTACCCACAGATACGCAGTATTTT; CDR3 protein: CASSQETGGLPTDTQYF
V gene: TRBV18; clone size: .; J gene: TRBJ2-6; D gene: .; CDR3 DNA: TGTGCCAGCTCACCACCGGCAGGGTCCGGGGCCAACGTCCTGACTTTC; CDR3 protein: CASSPPAGSGANVLTF
V gene: TRBV29-1; clone size: .; J gene: TRBJ2-1; D gene: .; CDR3 DNA: TGCAGCGTTGAATGGTTGGGAGTAGATGAGCAGTTCTTC; CDR3 protein: CSVEWLGVDEQFF
V gene: TRBV4-1; clone size: .; J gene: TRBJ2-7; D gene: TRBD1; CDR3 DNA: TGCGCCAGCAGTCCCTATGGGAGACAGGGCCACGAGCAGTACTTC; CDR3 protein: CASSPYGRQGHEQYF
V gene: TRBV5-1; clone size: .; J gene: TRBJ1-1; D gene: .; CDR3 DNA: TGCGCCAGCAGCATCCCGGGCAGAAGCACTGAAGCTTTCTTT; CDR3 protein: CASSIPGRSTEAFF
V gene: TRBV10-3; clone size: once; J gene: TRBJ1-4; D gene: .; CDR3 DNA: TGTGCCATCAGTGACCATACCAAACAGGGCCTTGGCGAAAAACTGTTTTTT; CDR3 protein: CAISDHTKQGLGEKLFF
V gene: TRBV9; clone size: few; J gene: TRBJ2-3; D gene: .; CDR3 DNA: TGTGCCAGCGCATTAGAGAGTGCGTCAGATACGCAGTATTTT; CDR3 protein: CASALESASDTQYF
V gene: TRBV5-4; clone size: .; J gene: TRBJ1-2; D gene: TRBD1; CDR3 DNA: TGTGCCAGCAGCTTGGGGGGCACAGGGGTTGATGGCTACACCTTC; CDR3 protein: CASSLGGTGVDGYTF
V gene: TRBV6-1; clone size: .; J gene: TRBJ2-1; D gene: .; CDR3 DNA: TGTGCCAGCAGTGGCCTTATTTCGGCGACGGGTAATGAGCAGTTCTTC; CDR3 protein: CASSGLISATGNEQFF
V gene: TRBV7-8; clone size: .; J gene: TRBJ2-2; D gene: TRBD1; CDR3 DNA: TGTGCCAGCAGCTTACTGACAGGGTCGGCCGGGGAGCTGTTTTTT; CDR3 protein: CASSLLTGSAGELFF
V gene: TRBV4-2; clone size: .; J gene: TRBJ2-1; D gene: .; CDR3 DNA: TGTGCCAGCAGCCAAGATAGGGCCAGCTCCTACAATGAGCAGTTCTTC; CDR3 protein: CASSQDRASSYNEQFF
V gene: TRBV9; clone size: .; J gene: TRBJ2-2; D gene: .; CDR3 DNA: TGTGCCAGCAGCAACACCTTCGGTAACGGGGAGCTGTTTTTT; CDR3 protein: CASSNTFGNGELFF
V gene: TRBV28; clone size: .; J gene: TRBJ2-7; D gene: .; CDR3 DNA: TGTGCCACCTTGGCAAGAGGTGGGGCCGGCGAGCAGTACTTC; CDR3 protein: CATLARGGAGEQYF
V gene: TRBV7-9; clone size: once; J gene: TRBJ1-4; D gene: .; CDR3 DNA: TGTGCCAGCAGCTTAGCAGGGAGAGGAAATGAAAAACTGTTTTTT; CDR3 protein: CASSLAGRGNEKLFF
V gene: TRBV6-5; clone size: .; J gene: TRBJ1-5; D gene: .; CDR3 DNA: TGTGCCAGCAGCCGGAGGGAGGGCAATCAGCCCCAGCATTTT; CDR3 protein: CASSRREGNQPQHF
V gene: TRBV29-1; clone size: .; J gene: TRBJ1-2; D gene: .; CDR3 DNA: TGCAGCGTTGAAGATAATACGAGAAAGTATGGCTACACCTTC; CDR3 protein: CSVEDNTRKYGYTF
V gene: TRBV5-1; clone size: once; J gene: TRBJ1-2; D gene: .; CDR3 DNA: TGCGCCACGGGTCGGAGGGTGGACACCTTC; CDR3 protein: CATGRRVDTF
V gene: TRBV7-2; clone size: .; J gene: TRBJ2-1; D gene: .; CDR3 DNA: TGTGCCAGCAGCGTGTCCACCTTCAATGAGCAGTTCTTC; CDR3 protein: CASSVSTFNEQFF
V gene: TRBV6-6; clone size: .; J gene: TRBJ1-1; D gene: TRBD1; CDR3 DNA: TGTGCCAGCAGTACGACAGGGGGCACTGAAGCTTTCTTT; CDR3 protein: CASSTTGGTEAFF
V gene: TRBV5-1; clone size: .; J gene: TRBJ2-1; D gene: .; CDR3 DNA: TGCGCCAGCAGCTTGGCCGAGGCAACCCTCGGGGTTGAGCAGTTCTTC; CDR3 protein: CASSLAEATLGVEQFF